One sample yielded the 28 T cell receptor beta chains listed below, sequenced in a study of beta chain features in type 1 diabetes. Of the isolated RNA, all was reverse transcribed, and so the sequenced material was expressed TCRB transcripts. Here immunoSEQ multiplex PCR was the method, and the copy in TCRdb shows in-frame clones only, minus some. The sample includes nearly 350,000 clones, 8% of them seen just once. The specimen sequenced was central memory CD4+ T cells from blood. Receptors were obtained from a woman younger than 35 in good health.

This clone was counted ten times or more. This chain links TRBV4-2 with TRBJ2-5; 9 bases map to TRBD2. J gave up 1 base and V 4 bases, and 7 bases lay outside the gene matches. The germline CDR1 and CDR2 sequences are LGHNA and YNFKEQ. This CDR3 comprises 16 residues. The chain's CDR3 is CASSPSGGRVQETQYF. The CDR3 DNA follows: TGTGCCAGCAGCCCTAGTGGCGGGAGGGTCCAAGAGACCCAGTACTTC.

This clone was counted only a few times. The chain joins TRBV29-1 to TRBJ2-2, with TRBD1 matching over 7 bases. The CDR3 sequence is 13 residues long. V trimming: 6 bases; J trimming: 3 bases; junction bases outside the gene matches: 4. The germline CDR1 and CDR2 sequences are SQVTM and ANQGSEA. Written as DNA, the CDR3 is TGCAGCGTGTCAGGGGGTCACACCGGGGAGCTGTTTTTT. Protein: CSVSGGHTGELFF.

The CDR3 loop reads CASSLAGGMGTEAFF. The CDR3 coding sequence is TGTGCCAGTAGTTTGGCAGGGGGTATGGGCACTGAAGCTTTCTTT. The chain couples TRBV19 to TRBJ1-1, with 7 bases that match TRBD1. This CDR3 is 15 amino acids long. The J segment lost 4 bases and the V segment lost 5 bases, leaving 10 bases of the junction unmatched. Germline V gene sequence: CDR1 LNHDA, CDR2 SQIVND (reference sequence).

This clone was seen more than once but under ten times. The chain links TRBV11-2 to TRBJ2-3; maybe TRBD1 (6 bases). In germline, CDR1 is SGHAT, CDR2 FQNNGV. This CDR3 has 18 amino acids. V was clipped by 2 bases and J by 0 bases, with 18 bases between them. This chain's CDR3 is CASSLLPGAGLSTDTQYF. CDR3 bases: TGTGCCAGCAGCTTATTACCAGGGGCCGGCCTTAGCACAGATACGCAGTATTTT.

The rearrangement joins TRBV6-4 to TRBJ1-5; D possibly corresponds to TRBD1 (5 bases). Looked up from germline, CDR1 is MRHNA and CDR2 is SNTAGT. V shed 6 bases and J shed 5 bases, with 11 bases lying between them. This CDR3 is 13 amino acids long. The CDR3 DNA reads as TGTGCCAGCAGCGCCGACAGACATCAGCCCCAGCATTTT. Translated: CASSADRHQPQHF.

This clone occurred a few times. The chain recombines TRBV6-6 with TRBJ2-7; D may be TRBD1 or TRBD2 (6 bases each). Germline V gene sequence: CDR1 MNHNY, CDR2 SVGAGI (reference sequence). The CDR3 runs to 13 residues. Trimming shortened V by 1 base and J by 6 bases, and 10 bases separated the two germline ends. CDR3 sequence reads: CASSYWGAGEQYF. The CDR3 coding sequence is TGTGCCAGCAGTTACTGGGGGGCCGGCGAGCAGTACTTC.

In its sample, this clone was seen many times. V usage is TRBV7-8 and J usage is TRBJ2-1, with TRBD2 identical over 9 bases. The CDR3 is 16 amino acids. Per germline, CDR1 SGHVS and CDR2 FQNEAQ. V lost 5 bases to trimming and J lost 2 bases; unmatched junction nucleotides: 7. The CDR3 DNA follows: TGTGCCAGCAGCAAGTTAGCGGGAGACCCCTACAATGAGCAGTTCTTC. It yields the protein CASSKLAGDPYNEQFF.

The J gene is TRBJ1-2, the V gene TRBV5-5; D not resolved. V was pared by 4 bases and J by 4 bases, with 14 bases between. This CDR3 is built from 14 residues. From germline, CDR1 is SGHKS and CDR2 YYEKEE (reference sequence). As DNA, the CDR3 is TGTGCCAGCAGCCGCGCGTCGGAGCTCTATGGCTACACCTTC. This gives the protein CASSRASELYGYTF.

The genes are TRBV20-1 and TRBJ1-2; the D is unclear. The V end lost 6 bases, the J end lost 8 bases, and 7 bases lay between the germline ends. Germline V gives CDR1 DFQATT, CDR2 SNEGSKA (reference sequence). This CDR3 is built from 9 residues. CDR3 loop: CSAGRGYTF. The DNA for the CDR3 is TGCAGTGCCGGACGGGGCTACACCTTC.

This clone was recorded a few times. The chain joins TRBV27 to TRBJ2-7; D may correspond to TRBD1 or TRBD2 (6 bases each). The CDR3 loop spans 14 amino acids. Germline CDR1 and CDR2: MNHEY and SMNVEV (reference sequence). V was cut by 10 bases and J by 4 bases, with 20 bases left in between. The CDR3 reads CATRRGQNAYEQYF. The CDR3 DNA reads TGTGCCACCCGGCGGGGACAAAACGCTTACGAGCAGTACTTC.

V gene TRBV4-2 combines with J gene TRBJ2-7, with 7 bases matching TRBD1. The CDR3 totals 14 residues. Unmatched junction bases numbered 5, after V lost 0 bases and J lost 6 bases. The germline CDR1 and CDR2 sequences are LGHNA and YNFKEQ. This CDR3 reads CASSQDPNRGEQYF. In DNA form, the CDR3 reads TGTGCCAGCAGCCAAGATCCCAACAGGGGCGAGCAGTACTTC.

The chain carries TRBV5-8 and TRBJ2-7; D is unclear. The germline V gene has CDR1 SGHTS and CDR2 YDEGEE. The ends were cut back, 4 bases at V and 3 bases at J, with 14 bases in the middle. There are 14 residues in the CDR3. CDR3 protein: CASSLGTSNYEQYF. The CDR3 bases are TGTGCCAGCAGCCTAGGAACTTCAAACTACGAGCAGTACTTC.

Note on this clone: Other DNA sequences from this sample encode an identical CDR3 as well. This sequence joins TRBV18 and TRBJ2-7; TRBD2 aligns across 8 bases. The V gene's germline CDR1 is KGHSH and CDR2 LQKENI. CDR3 length: 14 amino acids. Unmatched junction bases numbered 1, after V lost 2 bases and J lost 1 base. The CDR3: CASSPSGSSYEQYF. For the CDR3, the DNA is TGTGCCAGCTCACCAAGCGGGAGTTCCTACGAGCAGTACTTC.

This clone came up a few times. The sample carries other DNA sequences with the same CDR3. This chain uses TRBV7-8 with TRBJ2-4; 12 nucleotides line up with TRBD2. Germline V lookup: CDR1 SGHVS, CDR2 FQNEAQ. Trimming cost V 1 base and J 0 bases; bases outside gene matches: 4. CDR3 length: 18 amino acids. CDR3 loop: CASSLGASGGVAKNIQYF. In DNA, the CDR3 is TGTGCCAGCAGCTTAGGGGCTAGCGGGGGGGTAGCCAAAAACATTCAGTACTTC.

This clone was seen a few times. The chain combines TRBV28 with TRBJ2-1, with D perhaps matching TRBD2 (6 bases). CDR1 and CDR2 (germline): MDHEN, SYDVKM. Trimming took off 2 bases at V and 6 bases at J, with 11 bases between the two ends. This CDR3 is 14 amino acids long. The CDR3 region is CASSLAGLSNEQFF. In DNA form, the CDR3 reads TGTGCCAGCAGTTTAGCGGGATTAAGCAATGAGCAGTTCTTC.

The chain carries TRBV28 and TRBJ1-4; the match to TRBD1 covers 8 bases. The CDR3 extends over 14 amino acids. Germline loops: CDR1 MDHEN, CDR2 SYDVKM. J gave up 3 bases and V 6 bases, and 3 bases lay outside the gene matches. The CDR3 nucleotides read TGTGCCAGCAGCCCGGGACAGGCTAATGAAAAACTGTTTTTT. Translation: CASSPGQANEKLFF. Supplemented by reference TRBV28 and TRBJ1-4, the full variable domain reads DVKVTQSSRYLVKRTGEKVFLECVQDMDHENMFWYRQDPGLGLRLIYFSYDVKMKEKGDIPEGYSVSREKKERFSLILESASTNQTSMYLCASSPGQANEKLFFGSGTQLSVL.

The table lists this clone with many counts. The chain uses TRBV4-3 and TRBJ1-4; D is possibly TRBD1 (5 bases). This CDR3 is 17 amino acids long. The ends were cut back, 2 bases at V and 7 bases at J, with 20 bases in the middle. CDR1 and CDR2 (germline): LGHNA, YSLEER. The CDR3 nucleotides are TGCGCCAGCAGCCAATCTCTGGGGAGGGGACTCAGTGAAAAACTGTTTTTT. The encoded protein is CASSQSLGRGLSEKLFF.

This clone was picked up a small number of times. The chain employs TRBV5-1 and TRBJ2-7, with TRBD1 identical over 12 bases. V shed 3 bases, J shed 2 bases, and the junction held 12 bases outside the gene matches. Germline CDR1 SGHRS, CDR2 YFSETQ. The CDR3 is made up of 18 amino acids. This CDR3 is CASSSWDRGRKETYEQYF. CDR3 in DNA: TGCGCCAGCAGCTCCTGGGACAGGGGGCGCAAGGAAACCTACGAGCAGTACTTC.

The table lists this clone with a few counts. A much larger clone lies one base from this, so it may be a read error. Other DNA sequences in this sample translate to the same CDR3. The J gene is TRBJ2-3, the V gene TRBV6-5; 14 bases match TRBD2. CDR3 length equals 16 residues. Germline V gene sequence: CDR1 MNHEY, CDR2 SVGAGI. After removal of 2 bases from V and 5 bases from J, the junction contained 3 bases not matched to a gene. The CDR3 nucleotides read TGTGCCAGCAGTTACGCGGGGACTAGCGGGAGAGATACGCAGTATTTT. This encodes CASSYAGTSGRDTQYF.

CDR3 sequence reads: CASTRDTYNEQFF. CDR3 DNA sequence: TGTGCCAGCACCCGGGACACCTACAATGAGCAGTTCTTC. The rearrangement joins TRBV9 to TRBJ2-1, with a possible D match to TRBD1 (6 bases). Trimming took 6 bases from V and 2 from J, leaving 9 bases between them. The CDR3 consists of 13 residues. CDR1 and CDR2 (germline): SGDLS, YYNGEE.

The chain is built from TRBV2 and TRBJ1-2; D gene ambiguous. This CDR3 region has 14 residues. V was shortened by 8 bases and J by 2 bases, with 15 bases between the two germline ends. Germline CDR1 SNHLY, CDR2 FYNNEI. CDR3 coding DNA: TGTGCCAGCCGGAAGAACCAGGAGAACTATGGCTACACCTTC. It is translated as CASRKNQENYGYTF.

This clone was detected a few times. The chain links TRBV7-2 to TRBJ2-2, with 8 bases aligning to TRBD1. The CDR3 is 15 residues long. CDR1 is SGHTA and CDR2 is FQGNSA in the germline V gene. Trimming cost V 5 bases and J 4 bases; bases outside gene matches: 6. The CDR3 nucleotides are TGTGCCAGCAGCCCCAGGGGGCAGGGCACCGGGGAGCTGTTTTTT. This translates into CASSPRGQGTGELFF. Looking up the rest from reference TRBV7-2 and TRBJ2-2 gives the full variable domain: GAGVSQSPSNKVTEKGKDVELRCDPISGHTALYWYRQSLGQGLEFLIYFQGNSAPDKSGLPSDRFSAERTGGSVSTLTIQRTQQEDSAVYLCASSPRGQGTGELFFGEGSRLTVL.

This clone occurred a few times. The CDR3 here is CASSFGGTVRRETQYF. The CDR3, as DNA: TGTGCCAGCAGCTTCGGAGGAACTGTTCGTCGGGAGACCCAGTACTTC. The chain couples TRBV7-2 to TRBJ2-5, with D perhaps TRBD2 (5 bases). Trimming removed 3 bases from V and 5 bases from J, with 19 bases in between. CDR1 is SGHTA and CDR2 is FQGNSA in the germline V gene. The CDR3 is 16 amino acids.

The chain has TRBV10-3 and TRBJ2-5; D is possibly TRBD2 (6 bases). The germline V and J ends were trimmed by 2 bases and 1 base, with 11 bases remaining between them. The CDR3 sequence is 15 residues long. CDR1 is ENHRY and CDR2 is SYGVKD in the germline V gene. The CDR3 DNA sequence: TGTGCCATCAGTGAGCTCCAGGGAGGCCAAGAGACCCAGTACTTC. This encodes CAISELQGGQETQYF.

This clone was seen only a few times. The J gene is TRBJ2-1, the V gene TRBV9; 15 nucleotides line up with TRBD2. With 3 bases clipped from V and 9 bases from J, the junction kept 7 bases outside the gene matches. The CDR3 is 16 amino acids. The germline CDR1 and CDR2 sequences are SGDLS and YYNGEE. CDR3 sequence (DNA): TGTGCCAGCAGCGGCCCGGGACTAGCGGGAGGTGTTGAGCAGTTCTTC. Its protein product is CASSGPGLAGGVEQFF.

This clone was recorded a few times. CDR3 amino acids: CASSQHRFETQRGAGELFF. The CDR3 DNA reads as TGTGCCAGCAGCCAACACCGCTTTGAGACCCAGAGGGGGGCCGGGGAGCTGTTTTTT. The J gene is TRBJ2-2, the V gene TRBV7-2; D is possibly TRBD1 or TRBD2 (6 bases each). The CDR3 loop spans 19 amino acids. Germline CDR1 reads SGHTA; CDR2 reads FQGNSA. V was shortened by 5 bases and J by 6 bases, with 28 bases between the two germline ends.

The J gene is TRBJ1-2, the V gene TRBV6-1; no firm D call. CDR1 is MNHNS and CDR2 is SASEGT in the germline V gene. This CDR3 comprises 13 residues. V gave up 1 base and J gave up 0 bases, with 3 bases separating them. CDR3 sequence (DNA): TGTGCCAGCAGTGAAGGACCTAACTATGGCTACACCTTC. It yields the protein CASSEGPNYGYTF.

This clone was observed a few times. The chain has TRBV7-9 and TRBJ2-7; no clear D gene. This CDR3 has 16 amino acids. V dropped 2 bases and J dropped 0 bases, with 14 bases sitting between them. Germline CDR1 reads SEHNR; CDR2 reads FQNEAQ (reference sequence). The CDR3 coding sequence is TGTGCCAGCAGCTTATATACAGCAGGTTCCTCCTACGAGCAGTACTTC. Its protein is CASSLYTAGSSYEQYF. Combining the CDR3 with reference TRBV7-9 and TRBJ2-7 gives the whole variable domain DTGVSQNPRHKITKRGQNVTFRCDPISEHNRLYWYRQTLGQGPEFLTYFQNEAQLEKSRLLSDRFSAERPKGSFSTLEIQRTEQGDSAMYLCASSLYTAGSSYEQYFGPGTRLTVT.